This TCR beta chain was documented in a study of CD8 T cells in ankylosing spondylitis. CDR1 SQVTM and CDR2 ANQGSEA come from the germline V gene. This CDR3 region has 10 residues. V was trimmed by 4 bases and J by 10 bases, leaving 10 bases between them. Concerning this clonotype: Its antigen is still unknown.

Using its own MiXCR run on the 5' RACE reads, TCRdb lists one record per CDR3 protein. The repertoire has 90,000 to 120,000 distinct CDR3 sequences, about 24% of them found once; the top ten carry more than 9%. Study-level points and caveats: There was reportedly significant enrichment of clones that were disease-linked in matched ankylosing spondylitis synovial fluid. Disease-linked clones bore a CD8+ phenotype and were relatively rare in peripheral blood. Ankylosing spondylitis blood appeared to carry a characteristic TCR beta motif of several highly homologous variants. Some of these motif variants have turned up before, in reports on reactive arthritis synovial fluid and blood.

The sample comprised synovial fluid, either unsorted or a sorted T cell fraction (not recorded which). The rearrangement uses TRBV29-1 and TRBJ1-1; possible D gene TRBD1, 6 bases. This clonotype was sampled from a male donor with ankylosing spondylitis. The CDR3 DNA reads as TGCAGCGTTGTCGGGGGCCGAGCTTTCTTT. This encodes CSVVGGRAFF.